Each of the 15 T cell receptor beta chains below was sequenced from the same sample in a study of OX40 agonist ivuxolimab in advanced cancers. Only in-frame clones appear in the TCRdb table, and some are missing; sequencing was by immunoSEQ multiplex PCR. The sample holds around 48,000 clones, approximately 86% seen once. The sample was CD4+ or CD8+ T cells sorted from blood, taken in a trial of the OX40 agonist ivuxolimab. These TCRs come from an adult with an advanced solid tumor such as melanoma, head and neck, liver or kidney cancer.

This clone was seen just once. The CDR3 coding sequence is TGTGCCAGTAGCGGCAGGAGGGGCAATCAGCCCCAGCATTTT. Its translation is CASSGRRGNQPQHF. The chain carries TRBV19 and TRBJ1-5; no clear D gene. V lost 6 bases, J lost 2 bases, and 11 bases lay in between. There are 14 residues in the CDR3. From germline, CDR1 is LNHDA and CDR2 SQIVND (reference sequence).

This chain joins TRBV6-1 and TRBJ1-6; no reliable D call. Germline CDR1 is MNHNS and CDR2 is SASEGT. This CDR3 has 12 amino acids. Deletions cut 5 bases from V and 9 bases from J, with 8 bases between. CDR3 residues: CASSREISPLHF. CDR3 DNA: TGTGCCAGCAGTCGTGAGATTTCACCCCTCCACTTT.

CDR3 loop: CASSTNGFGGYTF. For the CDR3, the DNA is TGTGCCAGCAGCACAAATGGATTCGGTGGCTACACCTTC. The chain joins TRBV7-3 to TRBJ1-2; D gene unclear. Germline CDR1 reads SGHTA; CDR2 reads FQGTGA. The CDR3 runs 13 residues. The germline V and J ends were trimmed by 5 bases and 7 bases, with 14 bases remaining between them.

The V and J genes are TRBV19 and TRBJ2-1; 8 nucleotides match TRBD2. The CDR3 spans 16 residues. With V trimmed by 4 bases and J by 4 bases, 9 bases remained unmatched. Germline V gene sequence: CDR1 LNHDA, CDR2 SQIVND (reference sequence). The CDR3 spells CASSKRTGGVYNEQFF. As DNA, the CDR3 is TGTGCCAGTAGTAAGAGGACGGGAGGGGTATACAATGAGCAGTTCTTC.

The J gene is TRBJ2-7, the V gene TRBV6-5; D remains unclear. V lost 6 bases and J lost 0, with 6 bases in between. The CDR3 sequence is 12 residues long. Germline CDR1 and CDR2: MNHEY and SVGAGI. This chain's CDR3 is CASRQSSYEQYF. CDR3 coding DNA: TGTGCCAGCAGGCAAAGCTCCTACGAGCAGTACTTC.

The CDR3, as DNA: TGCGCCAGCAGCCAAGATGGGTCGGACACTGAAGCTTTCTTT. It specifies CASSQDGSDTEAFF. The chain links TRBV4-3 to TRBJ1-1; D remains unclear. The CDR3 covers 14 residues. V was pared by 0 bases and J by 3 bases, with 8 bases between. Germline CDR1 and CDR2: LGHNA and YSLEER.

The chain combines TRBV5-1 with TRBJ1-4; weak D call: TRBD1 (5 bases). V shed 2 bases and J shed 5 bases, with 13 bases lying between them. Germline CDR1 SGHRS, CDR2 YFSETQ. The CDR3 has 15 amino acids. DNA for the CDR3: TGCGCCAGCAGCTTAGACAGTCCGGGAAATGAAAAACTGTTTTTT. Translation: CASSLDSPGNEKLFF.

The gene calls are TRBV5-3 and TRBJ2-4; D not resolved. TRBV5-3 is an ORF, with its function uncertain. V lost 4 bases, J lost 8 bases, and 13 bases lay in between. This CDR3 has 13 residues. The CDR3 nucleotides read TGTGCCAGAAGCCTGTGGCGCGCGGACATTCAGTACTTC. Translated, it gives CARSLWRADIQYF.

The chain uses TRBV4-1 and TRBJ2-1; 9 nucleotides line up with TRBD2. Germline V gene lookup returns CDR1 MGHRA and CDR2 YSYEKL. The CDR3 consists of 14 residues. Here the CDR3 reads CARRRGGLSYEQFF. CDR3 DNA: TGCGCTAGGAGGCGGGGGGGCTTGAGCTATGAGCAGTTCTTC.

DNA for the CDR3: TGTGCCAGCACCTCCTCCAGGGCCGACTGGGGTCAGCCCCAGCATTTT. Translating it yields CASTSSRADWGQPQHF. V gene TRBV7-9 combines with J gene TRBJ1-5, with TRBD1 as a possible D gene (5 bases). Germline values: CDR1 SEHNR, CDR2 FQNEAQ (reference sequence). This CDR3 has 16 residues. V was cut by 7 bases and J by 6 bases, with 22 bases left in between.

V usage is TRBV7-2 and J usage is TRBJ1-6; D ambiguous. Trimming left V 2 bases short and J 4 bases short, with 12 bases between. Germline V gene sequence: CDR1 SGHTA, CDR2 FQGNSA. The CDR3 extends over 16 amino acids. The CDR3 loop reads CASSLRHDGYNSPLHF. The CDR3 coding sequence is TGTGCCAGCAGCTTACGACACGACGGGTATAATTCACCCCTCCACTTT.

The chain uses TRBV5-1 and TRBJ1-2; maybe TRBD1 (6 bases). In germline, CDR1 is SGHRS, CDR2 YFSETQ. V dropped 4 bases and J dropped 0 bases, with 16 bases sitting between them. CDR3 length: 16 residues. CDR3 loop: CASSRRDMGPNYGYTF. CDR3 in DNA: TGCGCCAGCAGCCGGAGGGACATGGGGCCTAACTATGGCTACACCTTC.

The J gene is TRBJ1-1, the V gene TRBV10-1; perhaps TRBD1 as D (5 bases). Trimming cost V 6 bases and J 3 bases, with 11 bases left between them. This CDR3 is built from 13 residues. Germline CDR1 is WNHNN and CDR2 is SYGVQD (reference sequence). The CDR3 sequence: CASRIGEDTEAFF. The CDR3 DNA reads TGCGCCAGCAGGATAGGGGAGGACACTGAAGCTTTCTTT.

V gene TRBV19 combines with J gene TRBJ1-4, with D unresolved. Per the germline V gene, CDR1 is LNHDA and CDR2 is SQIVND (reference sequence). V lost 4 bases and J 4 bases, leaving 7 bases between the germline ends. CDR3 length: 13 residues. Written as DNA, the CDR3 is TGTGCCAGTAGTAGGAGGAGTAATGAAAAACTGTTTTTT. Amino acid sequence: CASSRRSNEKLFF.

V and J are TRBV6-9 and TRBJ2-7; D is tentatively TRBD1 or TRBD2 (5 bases each). Germline V gives CDR1 MNHGY, CDR2 SVAAGI. The CDR3 is 15 residues long. Deletions cut 4 bases from V and 1 base from J, with 14 bases between. The CDR3 reads CASSSDPGRSYEQYF. For the CDR3, the DNA is TGTGCCAGCAGTTCGGACCCGGGACGGTCCTACGAGCAGTACTTC.